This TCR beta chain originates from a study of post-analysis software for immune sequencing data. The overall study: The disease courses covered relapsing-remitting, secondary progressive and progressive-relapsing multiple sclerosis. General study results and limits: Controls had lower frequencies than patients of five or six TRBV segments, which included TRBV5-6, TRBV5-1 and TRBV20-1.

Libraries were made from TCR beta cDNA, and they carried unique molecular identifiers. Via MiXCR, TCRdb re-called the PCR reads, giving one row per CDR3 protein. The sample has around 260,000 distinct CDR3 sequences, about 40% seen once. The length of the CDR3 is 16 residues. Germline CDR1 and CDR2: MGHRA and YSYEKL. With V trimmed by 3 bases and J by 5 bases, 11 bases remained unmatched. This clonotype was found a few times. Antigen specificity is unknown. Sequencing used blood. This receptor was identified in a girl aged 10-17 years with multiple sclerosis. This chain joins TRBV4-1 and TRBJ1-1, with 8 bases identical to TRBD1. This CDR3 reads CASSHPMDRAGTEAFF. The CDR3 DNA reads TGCGCCAGCAGCCACCCGATGGACAGGGCGGGGACTGAAGCTTTCTTT.